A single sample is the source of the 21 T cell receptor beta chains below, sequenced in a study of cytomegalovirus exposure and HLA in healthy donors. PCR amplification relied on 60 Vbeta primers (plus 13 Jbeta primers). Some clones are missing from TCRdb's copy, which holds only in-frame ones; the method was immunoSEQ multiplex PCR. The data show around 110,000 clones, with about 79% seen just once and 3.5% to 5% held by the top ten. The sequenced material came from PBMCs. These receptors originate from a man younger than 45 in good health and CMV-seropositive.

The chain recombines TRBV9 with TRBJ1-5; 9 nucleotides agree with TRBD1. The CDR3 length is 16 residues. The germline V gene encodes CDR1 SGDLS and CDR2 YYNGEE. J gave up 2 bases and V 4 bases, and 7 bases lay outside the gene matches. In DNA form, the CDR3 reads TGTGCCAGCAGCCCGCGCGGGGACAGGGGCAATCAGCCCCAGCATTTT. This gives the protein CASSPRGDRGNQPQHF.

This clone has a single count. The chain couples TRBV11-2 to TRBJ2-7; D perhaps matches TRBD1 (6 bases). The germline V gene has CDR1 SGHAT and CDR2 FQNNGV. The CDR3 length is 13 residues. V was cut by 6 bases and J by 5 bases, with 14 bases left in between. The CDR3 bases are TGTGCCAGCAGGCGTACAGGGTTCCACGAGCAGTACTTC. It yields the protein CASRRTGFHEQYF.

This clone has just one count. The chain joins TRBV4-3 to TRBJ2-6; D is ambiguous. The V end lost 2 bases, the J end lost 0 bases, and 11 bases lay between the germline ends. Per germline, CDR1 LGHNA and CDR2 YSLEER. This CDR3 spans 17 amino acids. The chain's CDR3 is CASSQYGGSSGANVLTF. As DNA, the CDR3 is TGCGCCAGCAGCCAATATGGCGGATCCTCTGGGGCCAACGTCCTGACTTTC.

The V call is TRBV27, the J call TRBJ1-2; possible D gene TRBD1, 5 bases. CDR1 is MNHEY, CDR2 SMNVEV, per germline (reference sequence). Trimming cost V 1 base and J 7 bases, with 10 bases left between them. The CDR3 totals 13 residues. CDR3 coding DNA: TGTGCCAGCAGTTTATTCGGGGGTATTGGCTACACCTTC. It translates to CASSLFGGIGYTF.

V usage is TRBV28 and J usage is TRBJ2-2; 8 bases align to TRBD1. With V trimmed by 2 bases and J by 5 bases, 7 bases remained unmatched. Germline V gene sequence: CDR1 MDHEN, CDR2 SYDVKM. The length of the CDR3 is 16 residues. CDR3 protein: CASSLIARGQTGELFF. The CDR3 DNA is TGTGCCAGCAGTTTAATAGCCAGGGGGCAAACCGGGGAGCTGTTTTTT.

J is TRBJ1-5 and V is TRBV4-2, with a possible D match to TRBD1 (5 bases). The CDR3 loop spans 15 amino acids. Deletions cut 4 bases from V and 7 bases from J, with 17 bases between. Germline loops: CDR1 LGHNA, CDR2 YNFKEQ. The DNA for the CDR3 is TGTGCCAGCAGCCTCCAGGAGGGGTCAGGGCAGCCCCAGCATTTT. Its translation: CASSLQEGSGQPQHF.

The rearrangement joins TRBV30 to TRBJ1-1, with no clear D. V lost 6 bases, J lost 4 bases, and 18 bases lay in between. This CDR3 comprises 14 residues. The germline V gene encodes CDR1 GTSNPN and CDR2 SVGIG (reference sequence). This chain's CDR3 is CACTFSVYATEAFF. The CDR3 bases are TGTGCCTGCACATTTTCCGTATATGCCACTGAAGCTTTCTTT.

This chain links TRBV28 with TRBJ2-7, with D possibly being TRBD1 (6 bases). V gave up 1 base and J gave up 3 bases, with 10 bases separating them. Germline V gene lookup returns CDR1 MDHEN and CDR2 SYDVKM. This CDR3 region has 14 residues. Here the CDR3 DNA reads TGTGCCAGCAGTTTATATGGGGGCAACTACGAGCAGTACTTC. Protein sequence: CASSLYGGNYEQYF.

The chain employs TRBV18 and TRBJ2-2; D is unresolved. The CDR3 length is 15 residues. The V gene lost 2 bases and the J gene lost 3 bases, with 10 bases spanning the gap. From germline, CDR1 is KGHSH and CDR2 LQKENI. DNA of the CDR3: TGTGCCAGCTCACCAAACAGAGAAGACACCGGGGAGCTGTTTTTT. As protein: CASSPNREDTGELFF.

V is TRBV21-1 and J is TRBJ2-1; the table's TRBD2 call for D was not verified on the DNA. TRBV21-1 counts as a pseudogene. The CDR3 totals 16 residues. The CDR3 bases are TGTGCCAGCAGCAAAGCCGGGACTAGCTCCTACAATGAGCAGTTCTTC. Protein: CASSKAGTSSYNEQFF.

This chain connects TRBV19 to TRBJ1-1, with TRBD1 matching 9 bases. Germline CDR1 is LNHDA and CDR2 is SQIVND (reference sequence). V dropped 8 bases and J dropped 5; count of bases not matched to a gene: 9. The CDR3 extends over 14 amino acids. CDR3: CASGYRGRGTEAFF. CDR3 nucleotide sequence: TGTGCCAGTGGTTACAGGGGGCGGGGGACTGAAGCTTTCTTT.

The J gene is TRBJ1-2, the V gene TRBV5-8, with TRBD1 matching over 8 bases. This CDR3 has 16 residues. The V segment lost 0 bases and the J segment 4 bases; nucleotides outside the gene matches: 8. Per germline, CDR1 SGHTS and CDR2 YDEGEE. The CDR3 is CASSLESGGVSYGYTF. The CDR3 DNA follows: TGTGCCAGCAGCTTGGAGTCAGGGGGCGTCTCCTATGGCTACACCTTC.

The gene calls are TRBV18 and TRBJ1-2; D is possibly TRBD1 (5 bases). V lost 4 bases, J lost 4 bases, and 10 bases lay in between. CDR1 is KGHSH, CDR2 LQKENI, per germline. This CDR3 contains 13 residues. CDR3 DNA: TGTGCCAGCTCACAAGGGGCGAGCTATGGCTACACCTTC. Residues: CASSQGASYGYTF.

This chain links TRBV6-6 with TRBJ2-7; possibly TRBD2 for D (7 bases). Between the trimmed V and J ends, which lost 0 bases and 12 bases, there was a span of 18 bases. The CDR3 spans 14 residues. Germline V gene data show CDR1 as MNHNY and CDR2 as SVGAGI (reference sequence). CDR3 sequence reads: CASSYSNRVGGTYF. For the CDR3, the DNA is TGTGCCAGCAGTTACTCTAACAGGGTCGGGGGGACGTACTTC.

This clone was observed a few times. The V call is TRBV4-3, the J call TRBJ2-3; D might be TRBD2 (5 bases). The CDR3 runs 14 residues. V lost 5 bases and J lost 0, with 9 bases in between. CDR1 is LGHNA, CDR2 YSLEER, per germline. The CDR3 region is CASSATGSTDTQYF. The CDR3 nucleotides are TGCGCCAGCAGCGCGACGGGGAGCACAGATACGCAGTATTTT.

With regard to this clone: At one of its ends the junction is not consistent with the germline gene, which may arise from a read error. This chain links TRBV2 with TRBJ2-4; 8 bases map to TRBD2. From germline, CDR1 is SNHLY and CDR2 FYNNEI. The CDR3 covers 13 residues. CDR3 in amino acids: CASSDRTSNSQYF. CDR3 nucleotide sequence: TGTGCCAGCAGTGACCGGACTAGCAACAGTCAGTACTTC.

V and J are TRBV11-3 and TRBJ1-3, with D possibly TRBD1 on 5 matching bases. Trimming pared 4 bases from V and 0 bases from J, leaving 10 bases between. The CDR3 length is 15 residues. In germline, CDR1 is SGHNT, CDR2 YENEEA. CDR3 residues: CASSSRQSSGNTIYF. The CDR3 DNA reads TGTGCCAGCAGCTCCAGACAGAGCTCTGGAAACACCATATATTTT.

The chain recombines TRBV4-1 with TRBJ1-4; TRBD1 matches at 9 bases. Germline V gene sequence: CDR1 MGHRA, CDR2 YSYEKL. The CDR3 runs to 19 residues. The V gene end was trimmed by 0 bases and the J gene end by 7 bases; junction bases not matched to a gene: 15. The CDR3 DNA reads TGCGCCAGCAGCCAAGATAGGGGGGGACAGGGCAGGGCTGGTGAAAAACTGTTTTTT. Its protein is CASSQDRGGQGRAGEKLFF.

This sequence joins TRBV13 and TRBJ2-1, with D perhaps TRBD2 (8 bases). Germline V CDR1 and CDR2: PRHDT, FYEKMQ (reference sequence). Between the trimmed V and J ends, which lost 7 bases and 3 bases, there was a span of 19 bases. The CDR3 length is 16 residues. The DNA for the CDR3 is TGTGCCAGCACCACGGGAGGGGGCGGCCACTACAATGAGCAGTTCTTC. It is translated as CASTTGGGGHYNEQFF.

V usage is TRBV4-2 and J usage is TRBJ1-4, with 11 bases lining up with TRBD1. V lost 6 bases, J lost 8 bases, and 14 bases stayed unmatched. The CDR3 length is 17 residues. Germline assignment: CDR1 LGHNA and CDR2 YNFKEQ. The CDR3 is CASRPGQGGKDGEKLFF. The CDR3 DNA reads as TGTGCCAGCAGACCGGGACAGGGGGGTAAAGATGGGGAAAAACTGTTTTTT.

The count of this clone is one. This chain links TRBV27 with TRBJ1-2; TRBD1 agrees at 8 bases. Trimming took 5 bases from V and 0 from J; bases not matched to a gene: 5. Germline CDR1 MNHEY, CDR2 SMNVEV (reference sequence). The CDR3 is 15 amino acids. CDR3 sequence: CASSPRDRTNYGYTF. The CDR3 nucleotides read TGTGCCAGCAGTCCACGGGACAGGACTAACTATGGCTACACCTTC.